This TCR beta chain was sequenced in a study of cytomegalovirus exposure and HLA in healthy donors (dated by TCRdb to the late 2010s). Regarding the research as a whole: An earlier analysis of several hundred of the donors reported roughly 270 Gb of sequence data and some 120 million unique TCR beta sequences from about 200 million T cells. An early release that covered 500 to 800 HLA-typed donors contained approximately 300 gigabases of sequencing data and around 80 million unique TCR sequences. Among the approximately 400 genotyped donors, 81% belonged to the genetic ancestry cluster associated with self-reported Caucasian donors. The study was designed to test whether signatures of past pathogen exposure could be identified by cataloging public T cell receptors. The study used immunosequencing to profile the T cell repertoires of approximately 640 subjects and linked those repertoires to cytomegalovirus serostatus. A separate validation cohort of 100 to 150 different subjects was used in addition to the approximately 700-subject first cohort. To predict cytomegalovirus infection status, the study combined high-throughput TCR immunosequencing, statistical association of individual TCRs with disease status, and machine learning. A later analysis re-analyzed previously published TCR beta repertoires from approximately 700 donors and added high-resolution HLA genotyping to study TCR occurrence patterns. In the later analysis, no new phenotypic data were used to find candidate immune exposures; instead, reliance was placed on TCR beta sequences and their occurrence across donors. In an earlier analysis of 550 to 700 of the donors, high-throughput TCR beta sequencing was used to judge whether each TCR beta V gene segment behaved as functional or pseudogenic. Donor age, sex, ethnicity and CMV serostatus were collected together with the repertoire data. In a later genetic analysis, genome-wide SNP genotypes for about 55% of the roughly 700 donors were used, and that subset was treated as a discovery cohort. Every repertoire in the discovery cohort had been generated on one and the same sequencing platform. HLA typing included class I and class II loci at four-digit resolution. The number of donors typed differed by locus, with 629-630 for A, B, C, DRB1 and DQB1, around 500 for DQA1, approximately 580 for DPA1, and over 400 for DPB1. Because of strong linkage in the cohort, roughly five DR-DQ haplotypes were treated as single units for association and clustering. Among roughly 400 genotyped donors of the cohort, an average of about 240,000 unique TCR beta nucleotide sequences was sequenced per donor, of which roughly 18% were non-productive. Findings and caveats that apply to the study as a whole: According to a later analysis, most CMV-associated TCR beta chains appeared to be HLA-restricted, and the HLA associations seemed to be driven largely by CMV exposure. The presence/absence analyses assumed that sequencing depth was roughly uniform across donors, and that assumption may not be true. Correlated functional status among segregating V segments might be attributable to linkage disequilibrium, but an unknown experimental factor could not be ruled out. When HLA alleles, especially DR and DQ, strongly co-occurred, attributing TCR associations to individual alleles was difficult. In a later genetic analysis, a missense DCLRE1C variant was associated with V-gene and J-gene trimming of TCR beta chains, and the association was replicated in an independent cohort. Roughly 15 rarely observed V segments, including chromosome 9 orphons, were excluded from the earlier analysis of a few hundred of the donors because counts were too low. A further reported finding was that TCR beta sequences accurately predicted the HLA-A and HLA-B alleles for most subjects in the first cohort. A few of the identified cytomegalovirus-associated TCR beta chains were confirmed in vitro to be specific for cytomegalovirus antigens. In a later analysis, HLA-associated TCR beta chains showed more clonal expansion and lower generation probabilities than non-associated chains that were equally common. The classifier was reported to diagnose cytomegalovirus status with high specificity and sensitivity in both the original and validation cohorts. In this cohort, only TCR beta chains were sequenced, and detectable features were limited by the absence of alpha or paired-chain data. In the study, some 160 TCR beta chains were listed as associated with cytomegalovirus. The only immune exposure information available for the cohort was CMV serostatus. According to a later genetic analysis, donors in an Asian-associated ancestry cluster had fewer N-insertions in productive TCRs than the roughly 670-donor mean. HLA typing was unavailable for some donors at each locus, so association tests used only the typed subset. Some IMGT-functional V segments, including TRBV6-2 and TRBV6-3, could not be told apart with the 87-base-pair reads, so those segments were excluded. Across donors, most TCR sequences were observed very rarely, whereas some public TCRs were present in many individuals. An earlier analysis of around 540 of the donors showed that most TCR beta V segments appeared in productive rearrangements either about 87% or about 30% of the time, which broadly matched IMGT annotations. At a false discovery rate of 0.05, a later analysis linked 16,951 TCR beta sequences to specific HLA alleles. In a later analysis, several top co-occurrence clusters were reported to appear linked to parvovirus B19, influenza, CMV and Epstein-Barr virus. A cluster of highly shared sequence variants was judged likely to represent a technical artifact of the sequencing pipeline. A later analysis found that TCR association rates varied across HLA loci, with DRB1 alleles showing the most associated TCRs and HLA-C alleles the fewest. According to the authors, the approach could potentially be generalized to other disease states and immunological phenotypes.

The receptor library was made with the immunoSEQ multiplex PCR assay. For the multiplex PCR, a mixture combining 60 forward primers for TCR Vbeta segments and 13 reverse primers for TCR Jbeta segments was used. The CDR3 region of rearranged TCR beta genes was amplified from genomic DNA by a multiplex PCR assay. Amplified TCR beta libraries were sequenced as 87-base-pair reads on the Illumina HiSeq System. On the authors' methods: A later analysis tallied around 82 million unique TCR beta chains across the 550 to 850 repertoires, and around 9.9 million of those chains were shared by two or more donors. Raw reads were error-corrected and collapsed into unique sequences by a nearest-neighbor algorithm in which closely related sequences were merged to remove PCR and sequencing errors. CDR3 sequences were aligned to IMGT reference sequences to assign V, D and J gene segments. For a sequence to be retained, a match of at least six nucleotides to both a V gene segment and a J gene segment was required. Rearrangements were classified as productive when the CDR3 lacked stop codons and remained in frame with V and J, and all other rearrangements were classified as non-productive. CDR3 was defined by IMGT convention, running from the second conserved V-encoded cysteine to the conserved J-encoded phenylalanine. The earlier analysis of around 640 of the donors excluded sequences that lacked an unambiguous match to a single V gene segment. In an earlier analysis of several hundred of the donors, V segments were called functional above 56.7% productive rearrangements and were called segregating when the between-donor standard deviation exceeded 5%. To diagnose cytomegalovirus status from the catalog of TCR beta chain sequences, a statistical classification framework was built. V and J gene assignment, in a later analysis, came from comparing TCR nucleotide sequences with IMGT/GENE-DB human TR gene sequences. The TCRdist pipeline was used in a later analysis to assign CDR3 sequences and most-parsimonious VDJ recombination scenarios. In a later analysis, every TCR beta chain was defined by the combination of its CDR3 amino acid sequence and its V-gene family, and reads without a unique V-gene family were dropped. To address suspected cross-contamination and a sequencing artifact, a later analysis removed a few hundred highly shared, low-generation-probability nucleotide sequences. For each public chain, a later analysis derived a clonal expansion index from normalized ranks of inferred template counts within each repertoire. In a later analysis, generation probabilities were computed using a VDJ recombination model fitted to out-of-frame rearrangements, and the results were checked against IGoR. In a later analysis, TCR-TCR, TCR-HLA and TCR-CMV co-occurrence was scored with hypergeometric tests, and a repertoire-size bias correction was applied to TCR pairs. In a later analysis, false discovery rates were estimated by permuting HLA or CMV assignments 20 times. A later analysis grouped co-occurring TCRs with DBSCAN, adding TCRdist sequence similarity when clustering within HLA-allele-positive subsets. For co-occurrence clustering, repertoires with fewer than 30,000 or more than 120,000 public chains were excluded, along with 4 to 6 repertoires with anomalous nucleotide sharing. TCRdb took over this immuneACCESS table, retaining in-frame rearrangements with V and J assigned. Such tables are incomplete; in checked studies, under half of the missing clones stem from an unresolved V gene, and the remainder is unexplained. The DNA gave D and trimming, while V, J and clone size come from that table. The sample table holds about 150,000 clones, of which more than 75% were seen once. The ten largest clones capture 14% of the sample.

V is shortened by 0 bases, J by 6 bases, and the region joining them spans 19 bases. Reading from cysteine to phenylalanine, the CDR3 counts 16 amino acids. Only the CDR3 DNA is retained, 48 bases long and in frame from the first base. According to the germline V gene, CDR1 reads SGHTS and CDR2 reads YDEGEE. The sample holds one count of this clone. Its cognate antigen has yet to be identified. Within one base of it there is no much larger clone, and no base qualities were kept. The cohort comprised some 730 healthy bone marrow donors. Cohort members were all nominally healthy when sampled, although unrecorded immune exposures were likely present. The donor was CMV seronegative and belonged to the group of under 400 seronegative cohort members. Every donor gave a peripheral blood sample, and the peripheral blood mononuclear cells from that sample were used for TCR beta sequencing. Genomic DNA extraction from the blood cell samples was performed with the Qiagen DNeasy Blood Extraction Kit.

Sequencing was done on a sample of PBMCs. This receptor was obtained from a woman in her forties in good health and CMV-seronegative. The chain employs TRBV5-8 and TRBJ2-7; TRBD2 is perhaps the D gene, given 5 matching bases. The CDR3 reads CASSLGHYLRGSEQYF. The DNA sequence is as follows: TGTGCCAGCAGCTTGGGACACTATCTACGGGGTAGCGAGCAGTACTTC.